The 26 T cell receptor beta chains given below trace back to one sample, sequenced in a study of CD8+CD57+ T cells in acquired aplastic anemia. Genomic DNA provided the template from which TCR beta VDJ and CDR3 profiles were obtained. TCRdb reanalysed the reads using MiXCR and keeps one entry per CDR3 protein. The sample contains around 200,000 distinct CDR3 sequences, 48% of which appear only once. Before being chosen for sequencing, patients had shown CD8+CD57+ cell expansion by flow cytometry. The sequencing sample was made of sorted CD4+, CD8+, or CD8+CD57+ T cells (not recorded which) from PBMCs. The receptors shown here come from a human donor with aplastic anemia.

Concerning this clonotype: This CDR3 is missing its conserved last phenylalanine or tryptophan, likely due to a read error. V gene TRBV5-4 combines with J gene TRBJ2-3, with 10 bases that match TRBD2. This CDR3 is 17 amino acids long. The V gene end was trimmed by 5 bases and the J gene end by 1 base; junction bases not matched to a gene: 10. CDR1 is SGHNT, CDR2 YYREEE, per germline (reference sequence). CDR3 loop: CASRFERGGPRTDTQYS. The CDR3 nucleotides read TGTGCCAGCAGATTTGAGCGGGGGGGCCCCCGCACAGATACGCAGTATTCT.

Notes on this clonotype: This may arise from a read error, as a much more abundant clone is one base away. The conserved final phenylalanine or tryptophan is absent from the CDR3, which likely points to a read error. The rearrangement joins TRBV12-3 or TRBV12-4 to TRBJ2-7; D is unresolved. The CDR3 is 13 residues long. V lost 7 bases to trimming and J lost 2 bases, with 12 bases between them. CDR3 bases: TGTGCCAGCAACCCCGGGCCTACCTACGAGCAGTACTTA. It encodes CASNPGPTYEQYL.

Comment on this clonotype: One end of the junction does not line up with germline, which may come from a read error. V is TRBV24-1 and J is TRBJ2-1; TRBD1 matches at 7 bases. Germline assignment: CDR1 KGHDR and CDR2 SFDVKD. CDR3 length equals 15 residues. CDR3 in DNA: TGTGCCACCAGTGATATAAGGGGACAGTACAATGAGCAGCTCTTC. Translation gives CATSDIRGQYNEQLF.

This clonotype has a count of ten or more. This chain's CDR3 is CASSRDGPADTQYF. The CDR3 DNA sequence: TGTGCCAGCAGCCGGGACGGACCGGCAGATACGCAGTATTTT. This chain uses TRBV7-9 with TRBJ2-3; D tentatively fits TRBD1 or TRBD2 (5 bases each). The germline V gene encodes CDR1 SEHNR and CDR2 FQNEAQ (reference sequence). V was trimmed by 5 bases and J by 4 bases, leaving 13 bases between them. The CDR3 has 14 residues.

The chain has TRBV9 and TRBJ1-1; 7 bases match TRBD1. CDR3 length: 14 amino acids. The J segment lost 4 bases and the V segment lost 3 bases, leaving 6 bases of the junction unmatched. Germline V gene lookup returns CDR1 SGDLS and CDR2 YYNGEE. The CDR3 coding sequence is TGTGCCAGCAGCGCCACAGGGGTTGGCACTGAAGCTTTCTTT. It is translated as CASSATGVGTEAFF.

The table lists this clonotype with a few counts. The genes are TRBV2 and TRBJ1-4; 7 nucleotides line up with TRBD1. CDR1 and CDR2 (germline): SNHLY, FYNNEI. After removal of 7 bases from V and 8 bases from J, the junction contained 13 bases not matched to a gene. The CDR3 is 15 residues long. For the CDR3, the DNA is TGTGCCAGCACCTATTCGACAGGGCTTGGCGAAAAACTGTTTTTT. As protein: CASTYSTGLGEKLFF.

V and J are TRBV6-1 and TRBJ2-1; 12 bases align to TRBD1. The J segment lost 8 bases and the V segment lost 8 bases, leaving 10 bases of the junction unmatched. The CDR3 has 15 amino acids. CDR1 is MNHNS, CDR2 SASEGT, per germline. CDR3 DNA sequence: TGTGCCAGCCGCATTCCGGGACAGGGGGCGGATGAGCAGTTCTTC. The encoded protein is CASRIPGQGADEQFF.

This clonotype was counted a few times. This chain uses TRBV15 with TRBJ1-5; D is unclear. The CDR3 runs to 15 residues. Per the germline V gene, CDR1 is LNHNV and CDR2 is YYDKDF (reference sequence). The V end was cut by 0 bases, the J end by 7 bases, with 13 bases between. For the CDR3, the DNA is TGTGCCACCAGCAGAGATCTTGGAGGCGAACAGCCCCAGCATTTT. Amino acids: CATSRDLGGEQPQHF.

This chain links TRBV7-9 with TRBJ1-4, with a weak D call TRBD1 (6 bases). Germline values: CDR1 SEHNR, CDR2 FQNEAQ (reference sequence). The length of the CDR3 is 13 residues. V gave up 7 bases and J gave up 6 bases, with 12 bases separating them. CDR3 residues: CASKGVWDEKLFF. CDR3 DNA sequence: TGTGCCAGCAAGGGGGTTTGGGATGAAAAACTGTTTTTT.

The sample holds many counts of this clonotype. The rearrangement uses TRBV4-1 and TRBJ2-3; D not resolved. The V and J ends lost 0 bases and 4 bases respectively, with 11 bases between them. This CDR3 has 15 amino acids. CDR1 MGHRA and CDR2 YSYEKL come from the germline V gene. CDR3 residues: CASSQDGSAADTQYF. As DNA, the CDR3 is TGCGCCAGCAGCCAAGATGGGTCGGCGGCAGATACGCAGTATTTT.

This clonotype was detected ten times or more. The CDR3 sequence: CASSLQGGVLHTGELFF. CDR3 sequence (DNA): TGCGCCAGCAGCTTACAGGGAGGCGTTCTTCACACCGGGGAGCTGTTTTTT. The genes are TRBV5-1 and TRBJ2-2; D assignment may be TRBD1 or TRBD2 (6 bases each). This CDR3 is built from 17 residues. The germline V and J ends were trimmed by 2 bases and 3 bases, with 17 bases remaining between them. The germline CDR1 and CDR2 sequences are SGHRS and YFSETQ.

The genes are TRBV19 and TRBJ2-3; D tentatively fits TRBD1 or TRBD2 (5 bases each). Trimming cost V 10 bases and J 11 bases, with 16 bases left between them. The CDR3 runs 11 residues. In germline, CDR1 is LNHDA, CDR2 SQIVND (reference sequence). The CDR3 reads CATNRGVEQYF. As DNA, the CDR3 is TGTGCCACAAATCGGGGCGTTGAGCAGTATTTT. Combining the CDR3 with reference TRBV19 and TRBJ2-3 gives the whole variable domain DGGITQSPKYLFRKEGQNVTLSCEQNLNHDAMYWYRQDPGQGLRLIYYSQIVNDFQKGDIAEGYSVSREKKESFPLTVTSAQKNPTAFYLCATNRGVEQYFGPGTRLTVL.

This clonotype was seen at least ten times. For the CDR3, the DNA is TGTGCCAGCAGCTTAGTTACCCCTACAAGGGATGAAAAACTGTTTTTT. This sequence encodes CASSLVTPTRDEKLFF. The chain joins TRBV7-8 to TRBJ1-4; no reliable D call. Germline CDR1 is SGHVS and CDR2 is FQNEAQ. V was pared by 1 base and J by 6 bases, with 15 bases between. This CDR3 region has 16 residues.

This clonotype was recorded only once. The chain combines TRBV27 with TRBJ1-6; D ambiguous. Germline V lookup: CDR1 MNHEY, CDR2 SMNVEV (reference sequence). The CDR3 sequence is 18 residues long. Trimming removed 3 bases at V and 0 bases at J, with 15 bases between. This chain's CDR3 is CASSFRPSGGSYNSPLHF. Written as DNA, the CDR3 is TGTGCCAGCAGTTTCAGACCCTCAGGAGGCTCCTATAATTCACCCCTCCACTTT.

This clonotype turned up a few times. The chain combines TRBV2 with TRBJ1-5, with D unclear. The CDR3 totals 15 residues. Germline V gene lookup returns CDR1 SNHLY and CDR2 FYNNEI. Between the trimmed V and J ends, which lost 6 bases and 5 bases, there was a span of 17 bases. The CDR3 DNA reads TGTGCCAGCAGGCCCCCGGATAGAGCTTATCAGCCCCAGCATTTT. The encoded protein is CASRPPDRAYQPQHF.

DNA for the CDR3: TGTGCTAGTGGTTCCCGGTCGGGGGGGGTTAGCACAGATACGCAGTATTTT. This gives the protein CASGSRSGGVSTDTQYF. J is TRBJ2-3 and V is TRBV12-5; 8 bases agree with TRBD2. Germline trimming cut 4 bases from V and 0 bases from J; bases unmatched to any gene: 9. Germline loops: CDR1 LGHNT, CDR2 FRNRAP. This CDR3 is 17 amino acids long.

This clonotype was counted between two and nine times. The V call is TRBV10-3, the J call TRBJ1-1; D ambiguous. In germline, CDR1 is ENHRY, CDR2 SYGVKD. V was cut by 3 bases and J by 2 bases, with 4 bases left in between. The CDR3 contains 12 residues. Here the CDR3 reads CAISDGNTEAFF. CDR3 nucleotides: TGTGCCATCAGTGACGGAAACACTGAAGCTTTCTTT.

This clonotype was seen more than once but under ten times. The CDR3 DNA sequence: TGTGCCAGCAGTGAATCGCCGACAGCGTGGGGAGGAGAAAAACTGTTTTTT. Its translation is CASSESPTAWGGEKLFF. The chain combines TRBV6-1 with TRBJ1-4, with a possible D match to TRBD1 (5 bases). The CDR3 sequence is 17 residues long. CDR1 and CDR2 (germline): MNHNS, SASEGT. The ends were cut back, 2 bases at V and 8 bases at J, with 21 bases in the middle.

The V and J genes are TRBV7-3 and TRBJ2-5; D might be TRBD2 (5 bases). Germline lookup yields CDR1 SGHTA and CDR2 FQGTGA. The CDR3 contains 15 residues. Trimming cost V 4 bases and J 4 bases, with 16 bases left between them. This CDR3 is CASSSTTRTGETQYF. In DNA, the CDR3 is TGTGCCAGCAGCTCCACTACCAGGACTGGAGAGACCCAGTACTTC.

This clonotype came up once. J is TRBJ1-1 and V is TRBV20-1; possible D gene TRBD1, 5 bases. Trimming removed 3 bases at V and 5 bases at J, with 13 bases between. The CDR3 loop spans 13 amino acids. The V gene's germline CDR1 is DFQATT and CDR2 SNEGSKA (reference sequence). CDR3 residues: CSASRPEGTEAFF. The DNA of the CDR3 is TGCAGTGCTAGCAGGCCAGAGGGGACTGAAGCTTTCTTT.

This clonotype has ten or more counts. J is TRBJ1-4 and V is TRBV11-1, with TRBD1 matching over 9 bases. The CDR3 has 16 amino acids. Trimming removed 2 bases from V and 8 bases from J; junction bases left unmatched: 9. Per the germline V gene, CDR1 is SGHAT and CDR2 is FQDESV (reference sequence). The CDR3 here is CASSLSGQGRREKLFF. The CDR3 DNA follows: TGTGCCAGCAGCTTATCTGGACAGGGGAGGAGAGAAAAACTGTTTTTT.

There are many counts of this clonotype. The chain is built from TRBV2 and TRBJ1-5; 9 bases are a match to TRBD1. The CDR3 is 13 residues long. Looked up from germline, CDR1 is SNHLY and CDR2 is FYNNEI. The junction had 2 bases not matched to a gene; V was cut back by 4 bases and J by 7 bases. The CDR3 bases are TGTGCCAGCAGTGGGACAGGGGCGCAGCCCCAGCATTTT. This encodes CASSGTGAQPQHF.

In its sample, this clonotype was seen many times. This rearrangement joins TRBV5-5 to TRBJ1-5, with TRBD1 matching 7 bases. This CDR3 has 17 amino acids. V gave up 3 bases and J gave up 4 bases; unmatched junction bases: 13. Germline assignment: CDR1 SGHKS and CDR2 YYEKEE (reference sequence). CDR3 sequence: CASSSRGAGGSNQPQHF. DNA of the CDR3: TGTGCCAGCAGCTCCCGCGGGGCAGGGGGTTCAAATCAGCCCCAGCATTTT.

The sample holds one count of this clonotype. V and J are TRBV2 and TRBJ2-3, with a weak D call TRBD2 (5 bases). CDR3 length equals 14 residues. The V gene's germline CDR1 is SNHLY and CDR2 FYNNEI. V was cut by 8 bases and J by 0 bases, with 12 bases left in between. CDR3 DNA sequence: TGTGCCAGCGGTTTAGCGCTTAGCACAGATACGCAGTATTTT. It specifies CASGLALSTDTQYF.

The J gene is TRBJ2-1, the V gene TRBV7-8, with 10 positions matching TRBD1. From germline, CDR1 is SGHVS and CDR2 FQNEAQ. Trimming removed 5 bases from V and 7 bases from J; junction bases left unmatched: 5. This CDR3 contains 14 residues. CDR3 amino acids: CASSAGQGLNEQFF. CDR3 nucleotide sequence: TGTGCCAGCAGCGCGGGACAGGGGTTGAATGAGCAGTTCTTC.

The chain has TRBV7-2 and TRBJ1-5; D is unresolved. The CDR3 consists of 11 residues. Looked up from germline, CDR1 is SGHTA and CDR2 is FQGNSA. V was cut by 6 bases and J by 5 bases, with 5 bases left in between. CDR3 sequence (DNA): TGTGCCAGCAGTAATTATCAGCCCCAGCATTTT. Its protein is CASSNYQPQHF.